This T cell receptor beta chain was obtained from a study of cytomegalovirus exposure and HLA in healthy donors. Study observations and caveats: Sequencing probably produced one cluster of sequence variants that were highly shared.

For this clone: No antigen is known for it.

Germline V gene lookup returns CDR1 SGHTA and CDR2 FQGNSA. This CDR3 is 18 amino acids long. Trimming pared 2 bases from V and 3 bases from J, leaving 20 bases between. The PCR contained 60 Vbeta and 13 Jbeta primers. Sequencing was performed with immunoSEQ multiplex PCR; in TCRdb, only in-frame clones are kept and a portion is missing. The sample consists of about 120,000 clones, 70% to 80% of them appearing once. This rearrangement joins TRBV7-2 to TRBJ2-1, with D unclear. The TCR was taken from a man aged 18 to 30 in good health and CMV-seronegative. Sequencing was carried out using PBMCs. Here the CDR3 reads CASSLLGPAPHHYNEQFF. The CDR3 DNA follows: TGTGCCAGCAGCTTACTAGGCCCTGCCCCGCACCACTACAATGAGCAGTTCTTC.